The sequence of this T cell receptor (beta chain) was determined in a study of cytomegalovirus exposure and HLA in healthy donors. Germline CDR1 is GTSNPN and CDR2 is SVGIG (reference sequence). The CDR3 contains 14 residues. Trimming shortened V by 0 bases and J by 6 bases, and 11 bases separated the two germline ends. Primers included in the PCR were 60 Vbeta and 13 Jbeta primers. The data were produced by immunoSEQ multiplex PCR, yet TCRdb's version contains in-frame clones alone and is incomplete. Here the sample spans about 78,000 clones, roughly 63% being singletons. Sequenced input: PBMCs. The chain is built from TRBV30 and TRBJ2-2, with D possibly matching TRBD2 (7 bases). The clonotype originates from a man between 25 and 39 years old in good health and CMV-seropositive. CDR3 sequence reads: CAWSVQGGAGELFF. CDR3 sequence (DNA): TGTGCCTGGAGTGTACAAGGGGGGGCCGGGGAGCTGTTTTTT.